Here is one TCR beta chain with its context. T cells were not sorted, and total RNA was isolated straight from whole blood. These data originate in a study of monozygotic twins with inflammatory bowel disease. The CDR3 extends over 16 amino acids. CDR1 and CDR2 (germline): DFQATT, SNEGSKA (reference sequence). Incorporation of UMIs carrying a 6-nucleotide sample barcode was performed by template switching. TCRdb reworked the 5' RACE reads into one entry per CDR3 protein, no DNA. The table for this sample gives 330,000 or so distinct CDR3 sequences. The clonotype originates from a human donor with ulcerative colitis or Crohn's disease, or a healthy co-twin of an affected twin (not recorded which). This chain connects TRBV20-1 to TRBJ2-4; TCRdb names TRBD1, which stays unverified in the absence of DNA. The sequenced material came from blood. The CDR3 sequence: CSLGQGALRAKNIQYF.